The 15 T cell receptor beta chains given below trace back to one sample, sequenced in a study of STAT5B mutations in CD4+ large granular lymphocyte leukemia. Clones were sequenced by immunoSEQ multiplex PCR, and TCRdb holds only the in-frame ones, with some missing. This table holds tens of thousands of clones, about four fifths found once. The sequenced sample consisted of CD4+ T cells from blood buffy coats. The receptors here all came from a human donor in good health.

CDR3 nucleotides: TGTGCCAGCAGCGAAACTAGCGGGGGTGCCGGGGGCAATGAGCAGTTCTTC. Translating it yields CASSETSGGAGGNEQFF. The rearrangement joins TRBV7-9 to TRBJ2-1, with 11 bases aligning to TRBD2. CDR1 SEHNR and CDR2 FQNEAQ come from the germline V gene (reference sequence). V dropped 5 bases and J dropped 6; count of bases not matched to a gene: 12. CDR3 size: 17 residues. The complete variable domain, with remaining parts taken from reference TRBV7-9 and TRBJ2-1, reads DTGVSQNPRHKITKRGQNVTFRCDPISEHNRLYWYRQTLGQGPEFLTYFQNEAQLEKSRLLSDRFSAERPKGSFSTLEIQRTEQGDSAMYLCASSETSGGAGGNEQFFGPGTRLTVL.

In nucleotides, the CDR3 is TGTGCCAGCAGCACCTATAGGACGGGGCAGACGAGTGATAATTCACCCCTCCACTTT. As protein: CASSTYRTGQTSDNSPLHF. The chain combines TRBV5-6 with TRBJ1-6; a weak D match, TRBD1 (5 bases). Looked up from germline, CDR1 is SGHDT and CDR2 is YYEEEE. The CDR3 contains 19 residues. V was cut by 4 bases and J by 5 bases, with 25 bases left in between.

V is TRBV7-9 and J is TRBJ1-4, with 8 bases that match TRBD1. The CDR3 totals 16 residues. With 8 bases clipped from V and 0 bases from J, the junction kept 8 bases outside the gene matches. CDR1 and CDR2 (germline): SEHNR, FQNEAQ (reference sequence). The CDR3 coding sequence is TGTGCCAGCGGTAGGGGGACAGGACCAACTAATGAAAAACTGTTTTTT. Its translation is CASGRGTGPTNEKLFF.

The genes are TRBV7-8 and TRBJ1-1, with D unclear. V lost 1 base and J 1 base, leaving 4 bases between the germline ends. This CDR3 has 13 amino acids. Germline CDR1 reads SGHVS; CDR2 reads FQNEAQ. The CDR3 is CASSLGANTEAFF. CDR3 DNA sequence: TGTGCCAGCAGCTTAGGGGCGAACACTGAAGCTTTCTTT.

Here the CDR3 DNA reads TGTGCCAGCAGCTTACGACGACAACAAGAGACCCAGTACTTC. Translated, it gives CASSLRRQQETQYF. The chain uses TRBV7-2 and TRBJ2-5; unclear D gene. Trimming left V 2 bases short and J 2 bases short, with 9 bases between. The CDR3 is made up of 14 amino acids. Germline loops: CDR1 SGHTA, CDR2 FQGNSA. The variable domain in full, completed from reference TRBV7-2 and TRBJ2-5, reads GAGVSQSPSNKVTEKGKDVELRCDPISGHTALYWYRQSLGQGLEFLIYFQGNSAPDKSGLPSDRFSAERTGGSVSTLTIQRTQQEDSAVYLCASSLRRQQETQYFGPGTRLLVL.

This clone was seen a few times. This rearrangement joins TRBV19 to TRBJ2-7, with TRBD2 matching over 8 bases. CDR3 length: 13 amino acids. Unmatched junction bases numbered 6, after V lost 6 bases and J lost 5 bases. CDR1 and CDR2 (germline): LNHDA, SQIVND (reference sequence). The CDR3 DNA reads TGTGCCAGTAGCGAACTGCGGGGGGACGAGCAGTACTTC. This translates into CASSELRGDEQYF.

This clone turned up a few times. V and J are TRBV7-2 and TRBJ1-5; D remains unclear. Germline-derived CDR1 and CDR2 are SGHTA and FQGNSA. The CDR3 has 15 residues. Trimming took off 1 base at V and 1 base at J, with 8 bases between the two ends. The CDR3 spells CASSLVWRSNQPQHF. The CDR3 bases are TGTGCCAGCAGCTTAGTCTGGAGAAGCAATCAGCCCCAGCATTTT.

The CDR3 loop is CASSLSGGPGELFF. CDR3 nucleotides: TGTGCCAGCAGCTTAAGCGGGGGGCCCGGGGAGCTGTTTTTT. V gene TRBV7-3 combines with J gene TRBJ2-2, with 8 bases matching TRBD2. The length of the CDR3 is 14 residues. Trimming took 1 base from V and 6 from J; bases not matched to a gene: 1. Per the germline V gene, CDR1 is SGHTA and CDR2 is FQGTGA.

The chain couples TRBV9 to TRBJ1-4; TRBD1 aligns across 10 bases. Trimming removed 0 bases from V and 10 bases from J; junction bases left unmatched: 6. This CDR3 has 15 amino acids. Germline assignment: CDR1 SGDLS and CDR2 YYNGEE. The CDR3 nucleotides read TGTGCCAGCAGCGTAGAGGGGACAGGGGCTGGAAAACTGTTTTTT. Translation gives CASSVEGTGAGKLFF.

The chain recombines TRBV6-5 with TRBJ1-1, with 7 bases that match TRBD1. Germline V CDR1 and CDR2: MNHEY, SVGAGI. CDR3 length: 13 amino acids. The V gene end was trimmed by 7 bases and the J gene end by 11 bases; junction bases not matched to a gene: 13. The CDR3 region is CASTPGGGYRAFF. The DNA for the CDR3 is TGTGCCAGCACCCCGGGAGGGGGCTATAGGGCTTTCTTT.

This sequence joins TRBV5-4 and TRBJ2-3; D might be TRBD1 or TRBD2, each matching 5 bases. The CDR3 length is 15 residues. V was pared by 6 bases and J by 10 bases, with 24 bases between. From germline, CDR1 is SGHNT and CDR2 YYREEE (reference sequence). CDR3 sequence reads: CASTAIRDASGAQYF. The CDR3 DNA is TGTGCCAGCACCGCAATCCGGGACGCGTCAGGTGCGCAGTATTTT.

The chain combines TRBV4-2 with TRBJ2-3; TRBD2 agrees at 7 bases. With V trimmed by 4 bases and J by 2 bases, 6 bases remained unmatched. The CDR3 contains 15 residues. From germline, CDR1 is LGHNA and CDR2 YNFKEQ. The CDR3 protein is CASSPREAITDTQYF. The CDR3 DNA reads as TGTGCCAGCAGCCCCCGGGAGGCCATCACAGATACGCAGTATTTT.

This chain links TRBV20-1 with TRBJ2-5; D is undetermined. Germline lookup yields CDR1 DFQATT and CDR2 SNEGSKA (reference sequence). The CDR3 has 11 amino acids. V was clipped by 0 bases and J by 14 bases, with 13 bases between them. The DNA of the CDR3 is TGCAGTGCTAGAGATACCTGGACGGTTTACTTC. This gives the protein CSARDTWTVYF.

This clone was recorded once. The rearrangement joins TRBV27 to TRBJ2-7, with D possibly matching TRBD2 (7 bases). This CDR3 has 17 amino acids. Trimming shortened V by 5 bases and J by 3 bases, and 23 bases separated the two germline ends. CDR1 and CDR2 from the germline V gene are MNHEY and SMNVEV (reference sequence). Written as DNA, the CDR3 is TGTGCCAGCAGTGGAGGGGGGGGGTCGCGGCGGAGCTACGAGCAGTACGTC. Its translation is CASSGGGGSRRSYEQYV.

This clone was detected a few times. The genes are TRBV5-1 and TRBJ1-2; D may be TRBD1 (5 bases). CDR3 length: 13 residues. The V gene lost 3 bases and the J gene lost 3 bases, with 9 bases spanning the gap. Germline V gene lookup returns CDR1 SGHRS and CDR2 YFSETQ. The CDR3 bases are TGCGCCAGCAGCTCCCAGGGTGACTATGGCTACACCTTC. Protein product: CASSSQGDYGYTF. The whole variable domain, remainder taken from reference TRBV5-1 and TRBJ1-2, is KAGVTQTPRYLIKTRGQQVTLSCSPISGHRSVSWYQQTPGQGLQFLFEYFSETQRNKGNFPGRFSGRQFSNSRSEMNVSTLELGDSALYLCASSSQGDYGYTFGSGTRLTVV.